The 28 T cell receptor beta chains presented below share a single source sample, sequenced in a study of T cell clonality in common variable immunodeficiency. Sequencing used immunoSEQ multiplex PCR; TCRdb keeps in-frame clones, though not all of them. The sample includes 25,000 to 30,000 clones, none of them occurring once. General study points: Reportedly, TCR beta sequences from common variable immunodeficiency showed fewer deletions and N-nucleotide insertions.

Which antigens these TCRs recognize remains unknown. Input material: peripheral blood mononuclear cells. These receptors all stem from a human donor with common variable immunodeficiency.

This clone was found a few times. The observed sequence ends 3 residues before the CDR3 terminus, with the missing tail filled in from the germline J gene. The V call is TRBV2, the J call TRBJ2-1; no firm D call. CDR1 is SNHLY and CDR2 is FYNNEI in the germline V gene. This CDR3 spans 13 amino acids. Between the trimmed V and J ends, which lost 4 bases and 4 bases, there was a span of 8 bases. The CDR3 region is CASSAQNYNEQFF. The DNA read from the CDR3 is TGTGCCAGCAGTGCCCAGAATTACAATGAG.

This clone was picked up many times. The CDR3 end is not reached by the read, which stops 3 residues before it; the germline J gene fills it in. The rearrangement links TRBV20-1 to TRBJ1-5; the D gene is possibly TRBD1 (5 bases). The V end was cut by 0 bases, the J end by 6 bases, with 6 bases between. Germline V gives CDR1 DFQATT, CDR2 SNEGSKA (reference sequence). The CDR3 is 12 residues long. This CDR3 is CSARDQGQPQHF. The sequenced part of the CDR3 DNA is TGCAGTGCTAGAGATCAGGGTCAGCCC.

Concerning this clone itself: The observed sequence ends 3 residues before the CDR3 terminus, with the missing tail filled in from the germline J gene. V gene TRBV19 combines with J gene TRBJ2-1, with D perhaps matching TRBD1 (5 bases). CDR3 length: 17 amino acids. The ends were cut back, 7 bases at V and 4 bases at J, with 23 bases in the middle. CDR1 LNHDA and CDR2 SQIVND come from the germline V gene (reference sequence). The covered CDR3 bases are TGTGCCAGTACCCGAAAGGGCGTAGGGGAATTTTACAATGAG. It specifies CASTRKGVGEFYNE. The whole CDR3 sequence is CASTRKGVGEFYNEQFF.

The table lists this clone with a few counts. Its ends do not fully match the called genes, so a read error is possible. The DNA ends 3 residues before the CDR3 does, and the rest of the CDR3 is filled in from the germline J gene. This sequence joins TRBV7-9 and TRBJ1-5; 9 nucleotides agree with TRBD1. The germline gives CDR1 SEHNR, CDR2 FQNEAQ (reference sequence). The CDR3 has 14 residues. The DNA read from the CDR3 is TGTTCCAGCAGCCGAGGGACAGGGAAACAGCCC. This codes for CSSSRGTGKQP. The full CDR3 protein reads CSSSRGTGKQPQHF.

This clone was observed many times. The CDR3 end is not reached by the read, which stops 3 residues before it; the germline J gene fills it in. The chain recombines TRBV20-1 with TRBJ2-5, with TRBD1 matching 10 bases. Unmatched junction bases numbered 3, after V lost 2 bases and J lost 3 bases. Germline CDR1 and CDR2: DFQATT and SNEGSKA (reference sequence). The CDR3 runs to 14 residues. CDR3 DNA, as far as it was read: TGCAGTGCTAGACCGGGACAGGGGAAAGAGACC. Amino acid sequence: CSARPGQGKET. Given in full, the CDR3 is CSARPGQGKETQYF.

About this clone: The missing CDR3 end, 3 residues past where the read stops, is filled in from the germline J gene. The V call is TRBV6-4, the J call TRBJ1-5; 11 bases align to TRBD1. The V and J ends lost 1 base and 2 bases, in that order; junction bases with no gene match: 7. This CDR3 is 18 amino acids long. Germline CDR1 MRHNA, CDR2 SNTAGT. The CDR3 bases that were read are TGTGCCAGCAGTGACTATGGGGACAGGGGGATTGGCAATCAGCCC. It is translated as CASSDYGDRGIGNQP. The whole CDR3 protein is CASSDYGDRGIGNQPQHF.

On this clone: The read is 3 residues too short to cover the CDR3 end, so that end is filled in from the germline J gene. The chain employs TRBV20-1 and TRBJ2-1; TRBD1 might be the D (6 bases). V lost 7 bases to trimming and J lost 3 bases, with 16 bases between them. Germline V gives CDR1 DFQATT, CDR2 SNEGSKA (reference sequence). The CDR3 sequence is 14 residues long. CDR3 sequence reads: CSVNEDRDYNEQFF. Partial CDR3 DNA: TGCAGTGTAAATGAGGACAGAGACTACAATGAG.

This clone was seen only a few times. The sequenced fragment ends 3 residues before the CDR3 boundary, so the rest is inferred from the germline J gene. The V and J genes are TRBV2 and TRBJ1-4; TRBD1 might be the D (6 bases). V lost 0 bases and J lost 9, with 14 bases in between. Per the germline V gene, CDR1 is SNHLY and CDR2 is FYNNEI. The CDR3 runs to 15 residues. The CDR3 loop reads CASSEARGGEKKLFF. CDR3 bases read: TGTGCCAGCAGTGAAGCGCGAGGGGGTGAGAAAAAA.

With regard to this clone: The read gets to within 3 residues of the CDR3 end, and the germline J gene fills in the rest. The J gene is TRBJ2-7, the V gene TRBV19; TRBD1 aligns across 7 bases. The CDR3 covers 13 residues. The germline V gene encodes CDR1 LNHDA and CDR2 SQIVND (reference sequence). V lost 4 bases, J lost 6 bases, and 6 bases stayed unmatched. The part of the CDR3 DNA that was read is TGTGCCAGTAGTAAACAGGGGTTGCGCGAG. It specifies CASSKQGLRE. The whole CDR3 region reads CASSKQGLREQYF.

Only a few counts were recorded for this clone. The read ends 3 residues before the CDR3 terminus; that terminus is restored from the germline J gene. J is TRBJ2-7 and V is TRBV6-1; no firm D call. CDR1 MNHNS and CDR2 SASEGT come from the germline V gene. Deletions cut 1 base from V and 0 bases from J, with 4 bases between. The CDR3 totals 13 residues. The covered CDR3 bases are TGTGCCAGCAGTGAAGGTTACTCCTACGAG. It translates to CASSEGYSYE. The whole CDR3 reads CASSEGYSYEQYF.

With respect to this clone: The read ends 3 residues before the CDR3 terminus; that terminus is restored from the germline J gene. The chain joins TRBV7-9 to TRBJ1-4; TRBD1 might be the D (6 bases). Germline V gene lookup returns CDR1 SEHNR and CDR2 FQNEAQ (reference sequence). The CDR3 totals 14 residues. V was pared by 5 bases and J by 5 bases, with 12 bases between. The sequenced CDR3 bases are TGTGCCAGCAGCCCCCAACAGGGCAATGAAAAA. Protein product: CASSPQQGNEK. The complete CDR3 protein is CASSPQQGNEKLFF.

This clone has a handful of counts. The read finishes 3 residues shy of the CDR3 end, and the germline J gene is used to complete it. This chain links TRBV19 with TRBJ2-3, with TRBD1 identical over 10 bases. The CDR3 has 16 amino acids. Germline CDR1 reads LNHDA; CDR2 reads SQIVND (reference sequence). The trim removed 6 bases at V and 3 bases at J, leaving 9 bases unmatched. CDR3 in amino acids: CASRMPGQGYTDTQYF. Partial CDR3 DNA: TGTGCCAGTAGGATGCCGGGACAGGGGTATACAGATACG.

This clone was seen repeatedly, ten times or more. At one end the junction does not follow the germline gene, possibly because of a read error. The missing CDR3 end, 3 residues past where the read stops, is filled in from the germline J gene. J is TRBJ1-1 and V is TRBV2, with D possibly being TRBD1 (5 bases). This CDR3 region has 15 residues. CDR1 and CDR2 (germline): SNHLY, FYNNEI. The CDR3: CASSSRVGGNAEAFF. The CDR3 DNA, read in part, is TGTGCCAGCAGTAGCCGTGTTGGGGGGAACGCTGAA.

This clone was counted many times. The sequence runs out 3 residues before the end of the CDR3; the remainder is reconstructed from the germline J gene. The J gene is TRBJ2-6, the V gene TRBV2; unclear D gene. Trimming pared 2 bases from V and 2 bases from J, leaving 10 bases between. The CDR3 spans 16 residues. CDR1 is SNHLY, CDR2 FYNNEI, per germline. CDR3 DNA, as far as it was read: TGTGCCAGCAGTGAAAACAGTTCCCCTGGGGCCAACGTC. Its translation: CASSENSSPGANV. The whole CDR3 sequence reads CASSENSSPGANVLTF.

This clone was seen repeatedly, ten times or more. The CDR3 extends 3 residues past the end of the read, so its final part is completed from the germline J gene. This sequence joins TRBV5-4 and TRBJ2-3; 10 nucleotides match TRBD2. The CDR3 sequence is 15 residues long. V lost 2 bases and J lost 2; bases outside the gene matches: 2. Per the germline V gene, CDR1 is SGHNT and CDR2 is YYREEE (reference sequence). The sequenced part of the CDR3 DNA is TGTGCCAGCAGCTTCGGACTAGCGGTCACAGATACG. As protein: CASSFGLAVTDT. The complete CDR3 protein is CASSFGLAVTDTQYF.

This clone appeared many times. CDR3 DNA, as far as it was read: TGCGCCAGCAGCCTGGGACAGCTCTCCTACGAG. Translated, it gives CASSLGQLSYE. Given in full, the CDR3 is CASSLGQLSYEQYF. J is TRBJ2-7 and V is TRBV5-1, with 7 bases aligning to TRBD1. The CDR3 end falls 3 residues outside the read, so it is completed with the germline J gene. Trimming cost V 4 bases and J 0 bases; bases outside gene matches: 4. CDR1 SGHRS and CDR2 YFSETQ come from the germline V gene. There are 14 residues in the CDR3.

This clone was detected a few times. Coverage ceases 3 residues before the CDR3 finishes, and the germline J gene fills in the end. V gene TRBV6-2 or TRBV6-3 combines with J gene TRBJ1-6; maybe TRBD1 (6 bases). V lost 1 base and J 10 bases, leaving 8 bases between the germline ends. The CDR3 is 13 amino acids. Germline assignment: CDR1 MNHEY and CDR2 SVGEGT. CDR3 amino acids: CASSYWDKSPLHF. Incomplete CDR3 DNA: TGTGCCAGCAGTTACTGGGACAAATCACCC.

This clone has more than one count but fewer than ten. The CDR3 extends 3 residues past the end of the read, so its final part is completed from the germline J gene. This sequence joins TRBV19 and TRBJ1-3, with 7 nucleotides matching TRBD1. This CDR3 region has 17 residues. The germline V gene has CDR1 LNHDA and CDR2 SQIVND (reference sequence). The V segment lost 6 bases and the J segment 3 bases; nucleotides outside the gene matches: 14. This chain's CDR3 is CASRFAQGVSLGNTIYF. The part of the CDR3 DNA that was read is TGTGCCAGTAGGTTCGCGCAGGGGGTCTCACTTGGAAACACC.

This clone was recorded many times. The observed sequence ends 3 residues before the CDR3 terminus, with the missing tail filled in from the germline J gene. V is TRBV28 and J is TRBJ2-1; the match to TRBD2 covers 10 bases. V lost 6 bases and J lost 2; bases outside the gene matches: 7. Germline V gene data show CDR1 as MDHEN and CDR2 as SYDVKM. The CDR3 covers 16 residues. Here the CDR3 reads CASRSSSGRTYNEQFF. The covered CDR3 bases are TGTGCCAGCAGAAGTTCTAGCGGGAGAACCTACAATGAG. The whole variable domain, remainder taken from reference TRBV28 and TRBJ2-1, is DVKVTQSSRYLVKRTGEKVFLECVQDMDHENMFWYRQDPGLGLRLIYFSYDVKMKEKGDIPEGYSVSREKKERFSLILESASTNQTSMYLCASRSSSGRTYNEQFFGPGTRLTVL.

As to this clone: Read data end 3 residues before the CDR3 end; the end is taken from the germline J gene. J is TRBJ1-2 and V is TRBV2; D call uncertain. CDR3 size: 12 residues. Looked up from germline, CDR1 is SNHLY and CDR2 is FYNNEI. Here the CDR3 reads CASSQTTPPYTF. The DNA read from the CDR3 is TGTGCCAGCAGTCAAACTACACCCCCC.

In its sample, this clone ranks as large. The DNA ends 3 residues before the CDR3 does, and the rest of the CDR3 is filled in from the germline J gene. The rearrangement joins TRBV9 to TRBJ1-1, with 8 bases matching TRBD1. The CDR3 length is 15 residues. Germline V lookup: CDR1 SGDLS, CDR2 YYNGEE. The junction had 4 bases not matched to a gene; V was cut back by 2 bases and J by 1 base. The CDR3 loop reads CASSVGTGRNTEAFF. CDR3 DNA, as far as it was read: TGTGCCAGCAGCGTCGGGACAGGACGGAACACTGAA. The full variable domain, its missing parts supplied by reference TRBV9 and TRBJ1-1, is DSGVTQTPKHLITATGQRVTLRCSPRSGDLSVYWYQQSLDQGLQFLIQYYNGEERAKGNILERFSAQQFPDLHSELNLSSLELGDSALYFCASSVGTGRNTEAFFGQGTRLTVV.

This clone has a count of ten or more. The read ends 3 residues early relative to the CDR3; the germline J gene fills the gap. The rearrangement links TRBV5-3 to TRBJ2-4, with a tentative D call TRBD1 (6 bases). TRBV5-3 is given ORF status, its function remaining uncertain. CDR3 length: 20 residues. The V and J ends lost 4 bases and 2 bases respectively, with 28 bases between them. The CDR3 spells CARSRVVWGWAQGSKNIQYF. Partial CDR3 DNA: TGTGCCAGAAGCCGGGTCGTCTGGGGTTGGGCTCAGGGGTCCAAAAACATT.

Regarding this clone: The observed sequence ends 3 residues before the CDR3 terminus, with the missing tail filled in from the germline J gene. V usage is TRBV7-2 and J usage is TRBJ2-3; 9 nucleotides line up with TRBD1. In germline, CDR1 is SGHTA, CDR2 FQGNSA. The CDR3 runs 16 residues. After removal of 0 bases from V and 2 bases from J, the junction contained 3 bases not matched to a gene. The CDR3 bases that were read are TGTGCCAGCAGCTTAGCAAGGACAGGGGACACAGATACG. Translating it yields CASSLARTGDTDT. The whole CDR3 protein is CASSLARTGDTDTQYF. Using reference TRBV7-2 and TRBJ2-3 for the parts outside the CDR3, the full variable domain is GAGVSQSPSNKVTEKGKDVELRCDPISGHTALYWYRQSLGQGLEFLIYFQGNSAPDKSGLPSDRFSAERTGGSVSTLTIQRTQQEDSAVYLCASSLARTGDTDTQYFGPGTRLTVL.

As to this clone: The read is 3 residues too short to cover the CDR3 end, so that end is filled in from the germline J gene. The gene calls are TRBV7-6 and TRBJ1-4; D call uncertain. The CDR3 consists of 12 residues. Germline V gives CDR1 SGHVS, CDR2 FNYEAQ. The sequenced CDR3 bases are TGTGCCAGCAGCAAGACAACCCGTGAA. It is translated as CASSKTTRE. The whole CDR3 is CASSKTTRELFF. Combining the CDR3 with reference TRBV7-6 and TRBJ1-4 gives the whole variable domain GAGVSQSPRYKVTKRGQDVALRCDPISGHVSLYWYRQALGQGPEFLTYFNYEAQQDKSGLPNDRFSAERPEGSISTLTIQRTEQRDSAMYRCASSKTTRELFFGSGTQLSVL.

This clone appeared many times. Read sequence stops 3 residues before the CDR3 end, and the germline J gene provides the missing end. The chain recombines TRBV29-1 with TRBJ2-5; D may be TRBD1 (5 bases). Germline CDR1 reads SQVTM; CDR2 reads ANQGSEA. The CDR3 sequence is 14 residues long. V gave up 3 bases and J gave up 0 bases, with 11 bases separating them. The covered CDR3 bases are TGCAGCGTTGAGGGGCAGCCCTACCAAGAGACC. The encoded protein is CSVEGQPYQET. Given in full, the CDR3 is CSVEGQPYQETQYF.

There are many counts of this clone. The read terminates 3 residues before the CDR3 end, so the remaining end is supplied by the germline J gene. The J gene is TRBJ2-7, the V gene TRBV6-2 or TRBV6-3; D is perhaps TRBD2 (5 bases). Trimming shortened V by 6 bases and J by 6 bases, and 12 bases separated the two germline ends. The CDR3 has 12 amino acids. Germline CDR1 and CDR2: MNHEY and SVGEGT. The CDR3 DNA, read in part, is TGTGCCAGCAGCGGAAGCGGCTTCGAG. Its protein is CASSGSGFE. The whole CDR3 protein reads CASSGSGFEQYF.

The sample holds many counts of this clone. The CDR3 end falls 3 residues outside the read, so it is completed with the germline J gene. This chain links TRBV30 with TRBJ1-2; 7 bases agree with TRBD1. The CDR3 loop spans 14 amino acids. In germline, CDR1 is GTSNPN, CDR2 SVGIG (reference sequence). V gave up 0 bases and J gave up 4 bases; unmatched junction bases: 5. Incomplete CDR3 DNA: TGTGCCTGGAGTGTAGGGGACAGCCTCTATGGC. It encodes CAWSVGDSLYG. The entire CDR3 sequence reads CAWSVGDSLYGYTF.

In this sample, this clone turned up a few times. The read halts 3 residues ahead of the CDR3 end, with the missing end drawn from the germline J gene. The genes are TRBV7-9 and TRBJ1-6; D ambiguous. Germline loops: CDR1 SEHNR, CDR2 FQNEAQ (reference sequence). V lost 5 bases to trimming and J lost 6 bases, with 8 bases between them. The length of the CDR3 is 13 residues. CDR3 sequence: CASSTSSNSPLHF. The sequenced part of the CDR3 DNA is TGTGCCAGCAGCACATCGAGTAATTCACCC. Full variable domain (remainder filled in from reference TRBV7-9 and TRBJ1-6): DTGVSQNPRHKITKRGQNVTFRCDPISEHNRLYWYRQTLGQGPEFLTYFQNEAQLEKSRLLSDRFSAERPKGSFSTLEIQRTEQGDSAMYLCASSTSSNSPLHFGNGTRLTVT.